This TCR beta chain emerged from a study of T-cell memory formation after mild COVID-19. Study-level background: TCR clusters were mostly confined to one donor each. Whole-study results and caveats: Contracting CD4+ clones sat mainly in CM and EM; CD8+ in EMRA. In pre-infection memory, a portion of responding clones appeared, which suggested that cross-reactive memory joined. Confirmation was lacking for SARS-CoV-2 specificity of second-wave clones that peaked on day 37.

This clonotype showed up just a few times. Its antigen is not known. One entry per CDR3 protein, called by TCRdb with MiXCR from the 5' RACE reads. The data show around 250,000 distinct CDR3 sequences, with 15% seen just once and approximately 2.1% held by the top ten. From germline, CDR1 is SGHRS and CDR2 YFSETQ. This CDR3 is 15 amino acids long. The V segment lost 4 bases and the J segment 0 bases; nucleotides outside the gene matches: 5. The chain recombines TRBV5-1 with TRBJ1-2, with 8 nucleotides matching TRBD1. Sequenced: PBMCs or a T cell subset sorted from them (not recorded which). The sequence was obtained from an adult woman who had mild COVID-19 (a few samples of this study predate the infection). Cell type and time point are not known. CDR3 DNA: TGCGCCAGCAGCGCGGACAGGGTTGCTAACTATGGCTACACCTTC. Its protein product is CASSADRVANYGYTF.